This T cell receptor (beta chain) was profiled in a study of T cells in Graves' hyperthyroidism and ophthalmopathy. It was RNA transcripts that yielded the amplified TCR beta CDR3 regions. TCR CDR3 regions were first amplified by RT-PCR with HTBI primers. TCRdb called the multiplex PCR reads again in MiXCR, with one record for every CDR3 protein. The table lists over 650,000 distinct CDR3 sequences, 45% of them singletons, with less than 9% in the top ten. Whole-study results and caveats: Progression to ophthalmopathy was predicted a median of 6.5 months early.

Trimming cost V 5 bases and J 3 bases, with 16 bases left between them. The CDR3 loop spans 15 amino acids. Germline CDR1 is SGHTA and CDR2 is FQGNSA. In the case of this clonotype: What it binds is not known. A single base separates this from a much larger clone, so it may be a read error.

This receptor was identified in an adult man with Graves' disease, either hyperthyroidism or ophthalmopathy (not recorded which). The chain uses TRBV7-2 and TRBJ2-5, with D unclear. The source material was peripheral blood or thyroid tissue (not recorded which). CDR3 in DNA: TGTGCCAGCAGCCAAGTCGAGCGTGTTGAAGAGACCCAGTACTTC. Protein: CASSQVERVEETQYF. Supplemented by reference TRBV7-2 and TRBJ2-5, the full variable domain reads GAGVSQSPSNKVTEKGKDVELRCDPISGHTALYWYRQSLGQGLEFLIYFQGNSAPDKSGLPSDRFSAERTGGSVSTLTIQRTQQEDSAVYLCASSQVERVEETQYFGPGTRLLVL.